Presented here are 20 T cell receptor beta chains from one specimen sequenced in a study of vaccination and CD4 T cells after COVID-19. Sequence data for DNA of cultured CD4+ T cells were generated by the Oncomine TCR Beta short-read assay. TCRdb recomputed calls from the PCR reads with MiXCR, one row per CDR3 protein. The table records about 13,000 distinct CDR3 sequences, roughly 44% of them present only once. Treatment specified: roughly 11-day PBMC culture with coronavirus spike peptide pools or control peptides (ViraFEST assay). These receptors are not linked to any known antigen. Sequenced input: CD4+ T cells from blood, cultured in vitro. Receptors originate from a human donor who had recovered from COVID-19.

This clonotype was seen only once. The chain combines TRBV28 with TRBJ2-1, with 8 bases fitting TRBD1. Unmatched junction bases numbered 9, after V lost 3 bases and J lost 2 bases. The CDR3 is made up of 17 amino acids. Germline V gives CDR1 MDHEN, CDR2 SYDVKM. CDR3 nucleotide sequence: TGTGCCAGCAGTTTTGGGGCAGGGGGCCCTACCTACAATGAGCAGTTCTTC. Protein product: CASSFGAGGPTYNEQFF.

The chain couples TRBV4-3 to TRBJ1-1; D possibly corresponds to TRBD1 (5 bases). The V gene lost 3 bases and the J gene lost 5 bases, with 16 bases spanning the gap. Germline assignment: CDR1 LGHNA and CDR2 YSLEER. This CDR3 contains 15 residues. Here the CDR3 reads CASSQRGTAGTEAFF. CDR3 coding DNA: TGCGCCAGCAGCCAGAGAGGGACCGCCGGAACTGAAGCTTTCTTT.

CDR3 residues: CASSYGQTVNSPLHF. DNA for the CDR3: TGTGCCAGCAGCTATGGACAGACGGTAAATTCACCCCTCCACTTT. The chain is built from TRBV12-3 or TRBV12-4 and TRBJ1-6; D perhaps matches TRBD1 (6 bases). CDR3 length equals 15 residues. Trimming removed 6 bases at V and 7 bases at J, with 16 bases between.

V usage is TRBV20-1 and J usage is TRBJ2-4; TRBD2 agrees at 8 bases. There are 16 residues in the CDR3. CDR1 DFQATT and CDR2 SNEGSKA come from the germline V gene (reference sequence). The V and J ends lost 3 bases and 0 bases, in that order; junction bases with no gene match: 7. In DNA form, the CDR3 reads TGCAGTGCTAGGGGGGTAGCGGGGATAGCCAAAAACATTCAGTACTTC. Amino acid sequence: CSARGVAGIAKNIQYF.

The DNA for the CDR3 is TGTGCCAGCAGTTTACGGGGGACCAATCAGCCCCAGCATTTT. The encoded protein is CASSLRGTNQPQHF. The chain uses TRBV28 and TRBJ1-5; weak D call: TRBD1 (5 bases). The length of the CDR3 is 14 residues. V gave up 2 bases and J gave up 3 bases, with 8 bases separating them. CDR1 and CDR2 from the germline V gene are MDHEN and SYDVKM.

This clonotype has more than one count but fewer than ten. The chain recombines TRBV27 with TRBJ2-7, with a possible D match to TRBD2 (5 bases). The CDR3 is 15 amino acids. The germline V gene has CDR1 MNHEY and CDR2 SMNVEV (reference sequence). Trimming took off 6 bases at V and 6 bases at J, with 21 bases between the two ends. The chain's CDR3 is CASRRTLGVVGEQYF. DNA of the CDR3: TGTGCCAGCAGGCGGACGCTGGGAGTGGTGGGCGAGCAGTACTTC.

V is TRBV30 and J is TRBJ1-2; D ambiguous. Germline V gene data show CDR1 as GTSNPN and CDR2 as SVGIG (reference sequence). The CDR3 consists of 12 residues. V was clipped by 3 bases and J by 0 bases, with 5 bases between them. The DNA for the CDR3 is TGTGCCTGGAGGGGATCTAACTATGGCTACACCTTC. This gives the protein CAWRGSNYGYTF.

This chain joins TRBV19 and TRBJ2-7; 12 positions agree with TRBD1. V shed 1 base and J 5 bases; nucleotides not matched to a gene: 6. Germline values: CDR1 LNHDA, CDR2 SQIVND (reference sequence). This CDR3 region has 16 residues. For the CDR3, the DNA is TGTGCCAGTAGTATAGTAGGAGGGACAGGGGGCAACGAGCAGTACTTC. Encoded protein: CASSIVGGTGGNEQYF.

This clonotype was counted a few times. The V call is TRBV18, the J call TRBJ2-3; the D is unclear. The CDR3 runs 13 residues. Trimming stripped 3 bases from V and 3 bases from J, with 7 bases between. Germline V gene sequence: CDR1 KGHSH, CDR2 LQKENI. The CDR3 DNA sequence: TGTGCCAGCTCACCGGGTGGGACAGATACGCAGTATTTT. Its translation: CASSPGGTDTQYF.

This clonotype appeared once. The V gene is TRBV6-2 or TRBV6-3, the J gene TRBJ2-1; 7 bases fit TRBD1. J lost 4 bases, V lost 2 bases, and 5 bases had no gene match. The CDR3 is 15 residues long. The germline CDR1 and CDR2 sequences are MNHEY and SVGEGT. CDR3 in amino acids: CASSYDEGAYNEQFF. In DNA, the CDR3 is TGTGCCAGCAGTTACGACGAGGGGGCTTACAATGAGCAGTTCTTC.

About this clonotype itself: The germline gene is not matched at one end of the junction; a read error may be the cause. This chain links TRBV5-5 with TRBJ2-7, with TRBD1 identical over 8 bases. The germline V gene has CDR1 SGHKS and CDR2 YYEKEE (reference sequence). This CDR3 is built from 15 residues. CDR3 loop: CASSFKQPGQVLPHF. In nucleotides, the CDR3 is TGTGCCAGCAGCTTCAAGCAACCGGGACAGGTCCTTCCTCACTTC.

The chain joins TRBV7-9 to TRBJ2-2, with D tentatively TRBD2 (6 bases). The CDR3 is made up of 19 amino acids. Germline CDR1 SEHNR, CDR2 FQNEAQ (reference sequence). V dropped 5 bases and J dropped 0 bases, with 22 bases sitting between them. The CDR3 loop is CASSPQVAGRISNTGELFF. The DNA of the CDR3 is TGTGCCAGCAGCCCCCAAGTGGCGGGGCGAATATCGAACACCGGGGAGCTGTTTTTT.

This clonotype was picked up a small number of times. The chain couples TRBV6-1 to TRBJ2-2, with D unresolved. Trimming removed 5 bases from V and 6 bases from J, with 22 bases in between. This CDR3 contains 17 residues. The germline CDR1 and CDR2 sequences are MNHNS and SASEGT. CDR3 coding DNA: TGTGCCAGCAGTCGACCGTGGGGTCTTGTAGGTCCCGGGGAGCTGTTTTTT. It translates to CASSRPWGLVGPGELFF.

The chain couples TRBV5-1 to TRBJ1-2, with 9 bases aligning to TRBD1. The CDR3 has 16 residues. The germline gives CDR1 SGHRS, CDR2 YFSETQ. Trimming at V came to 3 bases and at J to 3 bases, leaving 9 bases not matched to a gene. CDR3 coding DNA: TGCGCCAGCAGCTCCGAAGCGGGACAGGGCTACTATGGCTACACCTTC. Its translation: CASSSEAGQGYYGYTF. Full variable domain (remainder filled in from reference TRBV5-1 and TRBJ1-2): KAGVTQTPRYLIKTRGQQVTLSCSPISGHRSVSWYQQTPGQGLQFLFEYFSETQRNKGNFPGRFSGRQFSNSRSEMNVSTLELGDSALYLCASSSEAGQGYYGYTFGSGTRLTVV.

This clonotype appeared a few times. Germline and junction disagree at one end, which may indicate a read error. The chain uses TRBV6-1 and TRBJ1-5; D uncertain. Germline CDR1 and CDR2: MNHNS and SASEGT. CDR3 length: 15 amino acids. DNA of the CDR3: TGTGCCAGCAGTGAAGCTTGGGTTAGCAGTCAGCCCCAGCATTTT. Translation: CASSEAWVSSQPQHF.

The chain is built from TRBV6-1 and TRBJ1-6; TRBD1 is a possible D gene (5 bases). CDR1 and CDR2 (germline): MNHNS, SASEGT. The CDR3 sequence is 14 residues long. The V and J ends lost 7 bases and 7 bases respectively, with 14 bases between them. The CDR3 reads CASNVQGGNSPLHF. The DNA of the CDR3 is TGTGCCAGCAACGTCCAGGGTGGAAATTCACCCCTCCACTTT.

The V and J genes are TRBV10-1 and TRBJ2-3; maybe TRBD2 (6 bases). This CDR3 contains 16 residues. Trimming pared 4 bases from V and 0 bases from J, leaving 14 bases between. Germline CDR1 reads WNHNN; CDR2 reads SYGVQD (reference sequence). As DNA, the CDR3 is TGCGCCAGCAGTGGCGGGACCAGGGCTAGCACAGATACGCAGTATTTT. It specifies CASSGGTRASTDTQYF.

This clonotype was counted a few times. The rearrangement uses TRBV4-1 and TRBJ2-5, with a weak D call TRBD2 (5 bases). Trimming cost V 0 bases and J 5 bases, with 7 bases left between them. The CDR3 length is 13 residues. CDR1 MGHRA and CDR2 YSYEKL come from the germline V gene. CDR3 bases: TGCGCCAGCAGCCAAGAGACGGGGGAGACCCAGTACTTC. Amino acids: CASSQETGETQYF.

V usage is TRBV11-3 and J usage is TRBJ2-5; TRBD2 is a possible D gene (7 bases). There are 15 residues in the CDR3. Trimming took 5 bases from V and 5 from J, leaving 18 bases between them. Germline V gene sequence: CDR1 SGHNT, CDR2 YENEEA. CDR3 bases: TGTGCCAGCAGCGTTCTTGGGGGGGCGGGTGAGACCCAGTACTTC. It encodes CASSVLGGAGETQYF.

The chain couples TRBV18 to TRBJ2-2; tentatively, D is TRBD1 or TRBD2 (6 bases each). The ends were cut back, 10 bases at V and 0 bases at J, with 12 bases in the middle. CDR1 and CDR2 from the germline V gene are KGHSH and LQKENI. There are 14 residues in the CDR3. As DNA, the CDR3 is TGTGCCACCGGGGGCGGCCCGAACACCGGGGAGCTGTTTTTT. This gives the protein CATGGGPNTGELFF.